These 17 T cell receptor beta chains share one sample of origin, sequenced in a study of Ad26.COV2.S vaccination and SARS-CoV-2 variants. The table came from immunoSEQ multiplex PCR; TCRdb's copy has only in-frame clones and leaves some out. The sample has 290,000 or so clones, 87% seen once; the top ten hold over 2.5%. Regarding treatment: roughly 19 received Ad26.COV2.S at low or high dose, single or two shots; five or six received placebo; per-sample allocation not given. Sampling happened 63 days after the first vaccine or placebo injection. Sequenced material: peripheral blood, taken in a trial of Ad26.COV2.S vaccine versus placebo. Receptors were obtained from a person aged 18 to 59 who received the Ad26.COV2.S COVID-19 vaccine or a placebo.

The rearrangement links TRBV10-2 to TRBJ1-2; 10 bases match TRBD1. The CDR3 consists of 14 residues. Unmatched junction bases numbered 5, after V lost 6 bases and J lost 4 bases. Germline CDR1 reads WSHSY; CDR2 reads SAAADI. This CDR3 is CASSGQGGGYGYTF. The CDR3 coding sequence is TGCGCCAGCAGCGGACAGGGGGGAGGCTATGGCTACACCTTC.

The V call is TRBV6-5, the J call TRBJ2-3; tentative D call: TRBD1 (6 bases). CDR1 and CDR2 from the germline V gene are MNHEY and SVGAGI. This CDR3 comprises 16 residues. V dropped 0 bases and J dropped 2 bases, with 12 bases sitting between them. Here the CDR3 DNA reads TGTGCCAGCAGTTACTCACAGGGTTTCCTCACAGATACGCAGTATTTT. Translating it yields CASSYSQGFLTDTQYF.

The V and J genes are TRBV7-3 and TRBJ1-5; the D is unclear. This CDR3 has 13 residues. The ends were cut back, 0 bases at V and 7 bases at J, with 7 bases in the middle. Germline CDR1 reads SGHTA; CDR2 reads FQGTGA. As DNA, the CDR3 is TGTGCCAGCAGCTTAACGGGCGACCAGCCCCAGCATTTT. Translating it yields CASSLTGDQPQHF. The full variable domain, completed using reference TRBV7-3 and TRBJ1-5, is GAGVSQTPSNKVTEKGKYVELRCDPISGHTALYWYRQSLGQGPEFLIYFQGTGAADDSGLPNDRFFAVRPEGSVSTLKIQRTERGDSAVYLCASSLTGDQPQHFGDGTRLSIL.

The chain links TRBV4-3 to TRBJ2-3; no clear D. This CDR3 is built from 16 residues. Trimming stripped 5 bases from V and 0 bases from J, with 15 bases between. CDR1 LGHNA and CDR2 YSLEER come from the germline V gene. The CDR3 bases are TGCGCCAGCAGCTATTGGCTTTTGGATAGCACAGATACGCAGTATTTT. It codes for CASSYWLLDSTDTQYF.

The rearrangement uses TRBV5-5 and TRBJ1-2; D call uncertain. Germline-derived CDR1 and CDR2 are SGHKS and YYEKEE (reference sequence). V was cut by 1 base and J by 4 bases, with 11 bases left in between. The CDR3 contains 14 residues. In DNA form, the CDR3 reads TGTGCCAGCAGCTTGAGGGAGGGAGGCTATGGCTACACCTTC. Translated, it gives CASSLREGGYGYTF.

This clone was recorded once. The J gene is TRBJ2-2, the V gene TRBV2; D call uncertain. This CDR3 has 13 amino acids. The germline V gene encodes CDR1 SNHLY and CDR2 FYNNEI. V lost 6 bases to trimming and J lost 2 bases, with 7 bases between them. The CDR3 DNA reads as TGTGCCAGCAGGGATTTCAACACCGGGGAGCTGTTTTTT. Translation gives CASRDFNTGELFF.

The chain is built from TRBV4-2 and TRBJ1-6; unclear D gene. Trimming removed 0 bases from V and 7 bases from J, with 7 bases in between. CDR3 size: 14 residues. Germline CDR1 LGHNA, CDR2 YNFKEQ. Here the CDR3 reads CASSQDWKNSPLHF. The CDR3, as DNA: TGTGCCAGCAGCCAAGATTGGAAGAATTCACCCCTCCACTTT.

The chain combines TRBV6-6 with TRBJ1-1, with D unresolved. The CDR3 contains 15 residues. Germline CDR1 and CDR2: MNHNY and SVGAGI (reference sequence). With 1 base removed from V and 0 bases from J, the gap between germline ends came to 9 bases. CDR3 loop: CASSYLDGMNTEAFF. The CDR3, as DNA: TGTGCCAGCAGTTACTTGGACGGCATGAACACTGAAGCTTTCTTT.

The chain uses TRBV4-1 and TRBJ2-6; D perhaps matches TRBD1 (6 bases). Looked up from germline, CDR1 is MGHRA and CDR2 is YSYEKL. The V end was cut by 3 bases, the J end by 3 bases, with 15 bases between. CDR3 length equals 17 residues. This chain's CDR3 is CASSQGPRGGGANVLTF. In nucleotides, the CDR3 is TGCGCCAGCAGCCAGGGTCCGCGAGGGGGTGGGGCCAACGTCCTGACTTTC.

The genes are TRBV5-1 and TRBJ1-1; no reliable D call. From germline, CDR1 is SGHRS and CDR2 YFSETQ. Trimming shortened V by 4 bases and J by 1 base, and 8 bases separated the two germline ends. This CDR3 spans 13 amino acids. The CDR3 loop is CASSPRTNTEAFF. The CDR3 DNA sequence: TGCGCCAGCAGCCCACGTACGAACACTGAAGCTTTCTTT. The complete variable domain, with remaining parts taken from reference TRBV5-1 and TRBJ1-1, reads KAGVTQTPRYLIKTRGQQVTLSCSPISGHRSVSWYQQTPGQGLQFLFEYFSETQRNKGNFPGRFSGRQFSNSRSEMNVSTLELGDSALYLCASSPRTNTEAFFGQGTRLTVV.

This clone was recorded only once. This chain joins TRBV11-2 and TRBJ2-1, with 8 bases identical to TRBD1. Germline trimming cut 5 bases from V and 6 bases from J; bases unmatched to any gene: 12. The CDR3 sequence is 16 residues long. CDR1 SGHAT and CDR2 FQNNGV come from the germline V gene. CDR3 sequence reads: CASSTRGRGRINEQFF. Here the CDR3 DNA reads TGTGCCAGCAGCACAAGAGGCAGGGGGCGAATCAATGAGCAGTTCTTC.

The rearrangement joins TRBV7-2 to TRBJ2-3, with D possibly being TRBD2 (5 bases). V gave up 3 bases and J gave up 0 bases, with 7 bases separating them. This CDR3 contains 14 residues. CDR1 and CDR2 (germline): SGHTA, FQGNSA. CDR3 protein: CASSFTGSTDTQYF. In DNA form, the CDR3 reads TGTGCCAGCAGCTTCACGGGGAGCACAGATACGCAGTATTTT.

In this sample, this clone turned up once. The rearrangement joins TRBV29-1 to TRBJ2-3; D not certain. Trimming stripped 4 bases from V and 5 bases from J, with 13 bases between. The CDR3 runs to 13 residues. Germline loops: CDR1 SQVTM, CDR2 ANQGSEA. Written as DNA, the CDR3 is TGCAGCGTTGCCTTGTTCGAGAGAGATACGCAGTATTTT. It is translated as CSVALFERDTQYF.

J is TRBJ2-3 and V is TRBV11-2, with D tentatively TRBD2 (7 bases). Germline V gives CDR1 SGHAT, CDR2 FQNNGV. The CDR3 totals 15 residues. Trimming stripped 3 bases from V and 3 bases from J, with 13 bases between. As DNA, the CDR3 is TGTGCCAGCAGCTTGCGAGGGGGAGGGACAGATACGCAGTATTTT. This translates into CASSLRGGGTDTQYF.

This chain connects TRBV2 to TRBJ2-7, with D uncertain. Per germline, CDR1 SNHLY and CDR2 FYNNEI. V lost 3 bases, J lost 3 bases, and 6 bases lay in between. The CDR3 sequence is 12 residues long. The CDR3 bases are TGTGCCAGCAGTGAGCAGGTCTACGAGCAGTACTTC. Translated, it gives CASSEQVYEQYF.

V is TRBV30 and J is TRBJ2-5, with a weak D call TRBD2 (6 bases). The ends were cut back, 3 bases at V and 4 bases at J, with 15 bases in the middle. Germline V lookup: CDR1 GTSNPN, CDR2 SVGIG (reference sequence). The CDR3 extends over 14 amino acids. Written as DNA, the CDR3 is TGTGCCTGGAGCCCAGAGGGAGGAGGAGAGACCCAGTACTTC. It specifies CAWSPEGGGETQYF. Drawing the rest from reference TRBV30 and TRBJ2-5, the complete variable domain is SQTIHQWPATLVQPVGSPLSLECTVEGTSNPNLYWYRQAAGRGLQLLFYSVGIGQISSEVPQNLSASRPQDRQFILSSKKLLLSDSGFYLCAWSPEGGGETQYFGPGTRLLVL.

A word on this clone: This CDR3 is missing its conserved last phenylalanine or tryptophan, likely due to a read error. The DNA is omitted, as the CDR3 cannot be located on it reliably, and the CDR3 follows TCRdb's listing. The chain has TRBV28 and TRBJ2-7; the D call in the table, TRBD1, was not verified against the DNA. Germline-derived CDR1 and CDR2 are MDHEN and SYDVKM. Termini included, the CDR3 measures 12 amino acids. The CDR3 region is CASSLSQGKFQL.